This T cell receptor beta chain was captured in a study of Graves' ophthalmopathy and Graves' hyperthyroidism. Study-level information: Specimen type is peripheral blood, obtained at initial diagnosis before any treatment. Study-wide results and caveats: Among expanded thyroid clonotypes above 0.001 frequency, most also occurred in blood.

Amplified material comprised TCR beta CDR3 regions derived from RNA transcripts. The first round was an RT-PCR with HTBI primers, and the second round was a multiplex PCR. TCRdb reprocessed the multiplex PCR reads with MiXCR, giving one entry per CDR3 protein. The sample has a few hundred thousand distinct CDR3 sequences; about a sixth are singletons. Researchers classed hyperthyroidism as stable given no ophthalmopathy within 18 months of follow-up. A word on this clonotype: Its matching antigen is unknown.

The CDR3 sequence is 17 residues long. V was cut by 0 bases and J by 7 bases, with 17 bases left in between. Per germline, CDR1 SGDLS and CDR2 YYNGEE. The V gene is TRBV9, the J gene TRBJ1-6; unclear D gene. Sequenced: peripheral blood. The receptor was derived from an adult woman with stable Graves' hyperthyroidism. The CDR3 protein is CASSVARGGQANSPLHF. Here the CDR3 DNA reads TGTGCCAGCAGCGTAGCTCGAGGAGGTCAGGCAAATTCACCCCTCCACTTT.